Only a few counts were recorded for the clone carrying this TCR beta chain. Its antigen is undetermined. Populations isolated by sorting all had purity greater than 95%. Germline loops: CDR1 MNHNY, CDR2 SVGAGI (reference sequence). The trim removed 1 base at V and 9 bases at J, leaving 12 bases unmatched. CDR3 length: 16 amino acids. Every bit of the isolated RNA underwent reverse transcription, so sequencing read expressed TCRB transcripts. The study obtained an average of roughly 1 million reads from stem cell-like memory T cell samples. TCRdb's copy holds only in-frame clones and misses some; the assay was immunoSEQ multiplex PCR. The sample comprises some 48,000 clones, around 45% of which are singletons, and around 0.13% rests with the top ten. These data originate in a study of beta chain features in type 1 diabetes. Regarding the study as a whole: When VDJ junctions were examined, type 1 diabetes patients showed fewer insertions and more deletions. The similarity of naive, central memory and Treg TCRB repertoires appeared greater among patients than among healthy donors. Among patients with Type 1 diabetes, TCRB CDR3s were moderately but significantly shorter in every one of the four CD4+ subsets.

The source is a man between 25 and 39 years old with type 1 diabetes. The chain joins TRBV6-6 to TRBJ2-4; 7 nucleotides line up with TRBD2. The sequenced sample was stem cell memory CD4+ T cells from blood. CDR3 in amino acids: CASSYYQGGSRGIQYF. The CDR3 DNA follows: TGTGCCAGCAGTTACTACCAGGGCGGGAGCCGAGGCATTCAGTACTTC.